This T cell receptor beta chain was sequenced during a study of blood T cell repertoires in COVID-19. Study overall: Collection of acute and convalescent COVID-19 samples took place in the United States, Italy and Spain. PBMCs, B-cell-depleted T cells, or T cells provided the cDNA or gDNA that made up the material.

CDR3 length equals 14 residues. Germline values: CDR1 SGHNT, CDR2 YYREEE (reference sequence). V gave up 0 bases and J gave up 3 bases; unmatched junction bases: 1. Original handling: Reference gene primer amplification gave nucleated cell count estimates. Measured with immunoSEQ multiplex PCR; TCRdb has only the in-frame clones, and not every one. V and J calls and clone size are as listed in that table; D and trimming were resolved from the DNA. This table has about 50,000 clones, 70% to 90% appearing once. Sequenced material: peripheral blood. The origin of this receptor is a human donor in a cohort sampled during active COVID-19. The donor label of this sample is uncertain. The J gene is TRBJ2-5, the V gene TRBV5-4; TRBD2 aligns across 8 bases. The CDR3 sequence is CASSLAGGEETQYF. CDR3 DNA sequence: TGTGCCAGCAGCTTGGCGGGGGGGGAAGAGACCCAGTACTTC.